The clone carrying this T cell receptor (beta chain) was detected only once. Germline assignment: CDR1 SGHTA and CDR2 FQGTGA. The CDR3 runs 15 residues. V was pared by 5 bases and J by 4 bases, with 6 bases of the junction left unmatched. This sample is drawn from a study of cytomegalovirus exposure and HLA in healthy donors. Vbeta (60) and Jbeta (13) primers were used in the PCR. TCRdb keeps only in-frame clones here, not all; method: immunoSEQ multiplex PCR. This sample yields about 59,000 clones, of which 80% are seen a single time; nearly 4% belongs to the top ten. The source material was PBMCs. This clonotype originated in a woman aged 40-49 years in good health and CMV-seronegative. The J gene is TRBJ2-2, the V gene TRBV7-3, with 8 bases identical to TRBD2. This chain's CDR3 is CASSPSGGVTGELFF. CDR3 coding DNA: TGTGCCAGCAGCCCCTCGGGAGGGGTCACCGGGGAGCTGTTTTTT.